This TCR beta chain was found in a study of blood T cell repertoires in COVID-19. Study context: Some COVID-19 samples were acute and others convalescent; all came from the United States, Italy and Spain. T cells, B-cell-depleted T cells, or PBMCs supplied cDNA or gDNA.

This table comes from immunoSEQ multiplex PCR, and its TCRdb copy is limited to in-frame clones, with some not included. The table has 200,000 to 300,000 clones, 86% seen once. Trimming shortened V by 4 bases and J by 8 bases, and 12 bases separated the two germline ends. Germline V gene data show CDR1 as SNHLY and CDR2 as FYNNEI. This CDR3 region has 13 residues. The sequence was collected from a man aged 35-49 years who had recovered from COVID-19. Sequenced sample: peripheral blood. This sequence joins TRBV2 and TRBJ2-1; D gene uncertain. This CDR3 is CASSVQLGDEQFF. The DNA for the CDR3 is TGTGCCAGCAGTGTGCAGCTAGGCGATGAGCAGTTCTTC.